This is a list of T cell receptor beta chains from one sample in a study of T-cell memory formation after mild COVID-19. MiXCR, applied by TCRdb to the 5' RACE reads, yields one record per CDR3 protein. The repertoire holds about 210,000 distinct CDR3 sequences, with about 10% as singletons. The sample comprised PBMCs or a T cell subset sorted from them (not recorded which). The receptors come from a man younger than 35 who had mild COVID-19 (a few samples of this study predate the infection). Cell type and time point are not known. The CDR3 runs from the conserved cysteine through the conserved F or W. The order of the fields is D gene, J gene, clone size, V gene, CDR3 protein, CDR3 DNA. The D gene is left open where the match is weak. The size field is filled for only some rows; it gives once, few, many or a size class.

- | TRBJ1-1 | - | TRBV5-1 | CASSLDPRDMNTEAFF | TGCGCCAGCAGCTTGGATCCCCGGGACATGAACACTGAAGCTTTCTTT
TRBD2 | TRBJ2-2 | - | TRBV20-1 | CSAKRGGSRNTGELFF | TGCAGTGCTAAACGGGGGGGCAGTCGGAACACCGGGGAGCTGTTTTTT
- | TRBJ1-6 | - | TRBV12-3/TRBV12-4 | CASSLPQASPLHF | TGTGCCAGCAGTTTACCACAGGCTTCACCCCTCCACTTT
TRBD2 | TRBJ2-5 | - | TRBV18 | CASSPRIGRGGETQYF | TGTGCCAGCTCACCACGTATTGGTCGCGGGGGAGAGACCCAGTACTTC
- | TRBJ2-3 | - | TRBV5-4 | CASSSGPLTDTQYF | TGTGCCAGCAGCTCCGGACCACTTACAGATACGCAGTATTTT
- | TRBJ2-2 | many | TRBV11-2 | CASSQGRRMANTGELFF | TGTGCCAGCAGCCAAGGGAGAAGGATGGCGAACACCGGGGAGCTGTTTTTT
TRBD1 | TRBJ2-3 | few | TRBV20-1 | CSALQGTDTQYF | TGCAGTGCTTTACAGGGGACCGATACGCAGTATTTT
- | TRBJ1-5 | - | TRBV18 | CASSENQGASNQPQHF | TGTGCCAGCTCAGAAAATCAAGGGGCGAGCAATCAGCCCCAGCATTTT
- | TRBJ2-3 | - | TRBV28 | CASSALRDTQYF | TGTGCCAGCAGCGCCCTGAGAGATACGCAGTATTTT
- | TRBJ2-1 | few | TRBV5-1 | CASSLARGSSYNEQFF | TGCGCCAGCAGCTTGGCTAGGGGGAGCTCCTACAATGAGCAGTTCTTC
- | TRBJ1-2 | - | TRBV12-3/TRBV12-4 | CASGSLYSPFYGYTF | TGTGCCAGCGGCTCGCTGTACTCGCCGTTCTATGGCTACACCTTC
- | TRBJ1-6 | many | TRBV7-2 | CASSLGGEGGSPLHF | TGTGCCAGCAGCTTAGGGGGCGAAGGCGGCTCACCCCTCCACTTT
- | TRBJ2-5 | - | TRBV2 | CASSIGLAAETQYF | TGTGCCAGCTCAATTGGGCTAGCCGCAGAGACCCAGTACTTC
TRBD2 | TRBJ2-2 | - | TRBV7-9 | CATRGGENTGELFF | TGTGCCACCCGGGGAGGGGAGAACACCGGGGAGCTGTTTTTT
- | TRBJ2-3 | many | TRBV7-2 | CASSPPTDTQYF | TGTGCCAGCAGCCCCCCCACAGATACGCAGTATTTT
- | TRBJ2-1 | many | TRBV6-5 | CASSSRTETYNEQFF | TGTGCCAGCAGTTCGAGGACAGAGACCTACAATGAGCAGTTCTTC
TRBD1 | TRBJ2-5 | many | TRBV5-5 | CASSSTGQGAGETQYF | TGTGCCAGCAGCTCGACGGGACAGGGGGCCGGCGAGACCCAGTACTTC
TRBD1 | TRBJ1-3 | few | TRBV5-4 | CASSTDRVQNTIYF | TGTGCCAGCAGCACGGACAGGGTACAGAACACCATATATTTT
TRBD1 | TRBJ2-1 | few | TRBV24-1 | CATSDRQGARGEQFF | TGTGCCACCAGTGATCGACAGGGGGCGAGGGGTGAGCAGTTCTTC
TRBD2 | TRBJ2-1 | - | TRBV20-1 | CSARDRTSGGREQFF | TGCAGTGCTAGAGATAGGACTAGCGGGGGACGAGAGCAGTTCTTC
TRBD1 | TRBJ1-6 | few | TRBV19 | CASSILPTGQGPPLHF | TGTGCCAGTAGTATTCTCCCAACCGGACAGGGACCACCCCTCCACTTT
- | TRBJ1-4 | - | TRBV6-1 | CARSEGGTNEKLFF | TGTGCCAGAAGTGAAGGGGGAACTAATGAAAAACTGTTTTTT
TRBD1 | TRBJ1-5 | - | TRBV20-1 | CSARFGQGGQPQHF | TGCAGTGCTAGGTTCGGGCAGGGGGGTCAGCCCCAGCATTTT
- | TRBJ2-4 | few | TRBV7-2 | CASSLAGRNIQYF | TGTGCCAGCAGCTTAGCGGGGAGAAACATTCAGTACTTC
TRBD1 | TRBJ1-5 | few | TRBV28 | CASSPWTGTSNQPQHF | TGTGCCAGCAGTCCGTGGACAGGGACTAGCAATCAGCCCCAGCATTTT
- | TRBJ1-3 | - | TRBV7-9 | CASSPRRGSTGNTIYF | TGTGCCAGCAGCCCGCGGAGGGGTTCCACTGGAAACACCATATATTTT
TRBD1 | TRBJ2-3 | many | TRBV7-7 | CASSSGQATDTQYF | TGTGCCAGCAGCTCCGGACAGGCTACAGATACGCAGTATTTT
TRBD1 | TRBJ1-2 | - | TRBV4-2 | CASSQDPTGGNYGYTF | TGTGCCAGCAGCCAAGATCCGACAGGGGGTAACTATGGCTACACCTTC
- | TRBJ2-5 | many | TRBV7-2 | CASSLRRTQETQYF | TGTGCCAGCAGCTTAAGACGGACTCAAGAGACCCAGTACTTC
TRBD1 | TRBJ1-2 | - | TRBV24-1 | CATSPGDRDYGYTF | TGTGCCACCAGCCCTGGGGACAGGGACTATGGCTACACCTTC
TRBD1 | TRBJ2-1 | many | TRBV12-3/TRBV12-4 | CASSPRQGKHNEQFF | TGTGCCAGCAGTCCGCGACAGGGGAAACACAATGAGCAGTTCTTC
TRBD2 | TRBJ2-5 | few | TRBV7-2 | CASSRGLGSQETQYF | TGTGCCAGCAGCAGAGGACTAGGCAGCCAAGAGACCCAGTACTTC
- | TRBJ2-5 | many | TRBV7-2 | CASSSQFETQYF | TGTGCCAGCAGCTCCCAATTTGAGACCCAGTACTTC
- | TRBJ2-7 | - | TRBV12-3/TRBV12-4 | CASSFRAGEPYEQYF | TGTGCCAGCAGTTTTAGGGCAGGGGAACCCTACGAGCAGTACTTC
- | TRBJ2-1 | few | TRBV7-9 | CASSLGGIEQFF | TGTGCCAGCAGCTTAGGGGGGATTGAGCAGTTCTTC
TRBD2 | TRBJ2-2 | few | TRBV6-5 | CASSYWASGAGELFF | TGTGCCAGCAGTTATTGGGCTAGCGGGGCCGGGGAGCTGTTTTTT
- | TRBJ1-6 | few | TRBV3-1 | CASSQTGTVSFTLHF | TGTGCCAGCAGCCAAACAGGGACGGTGAGCTTCACCCTCCACTTT
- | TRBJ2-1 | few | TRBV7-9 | CASSLPSGGGEQFF | TGTGCCAGCAGCTTACCGTCCGGGGGAGGTGAGCAGTTCTTC
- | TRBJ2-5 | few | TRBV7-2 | CASSSYGTPQETQYF | TGTGCCAGCAGCTCCTATGGGACACCCCAAGAGACCCAGTACTTC
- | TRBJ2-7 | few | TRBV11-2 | CASSFDRMNYEQYF | TGTGCCAGCAGCTTCGACAGGATGAACTACGAGCAGTACTTC
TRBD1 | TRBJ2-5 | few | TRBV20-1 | CSATNRGQETQYF | TGCAGTGCGACTAACAGGGGCCAGGAGACCCAGTACTTC
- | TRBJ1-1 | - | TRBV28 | CASSLRGWGDTEAFF | TGTGCCAGCAGTTTAAGGGGGTGGGGAGACACTGAAGCTTTCTTT
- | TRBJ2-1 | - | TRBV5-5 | CASSSFRAKEGFF | TGTGCCAGCAGCTCGTTTAGGGCAAAGGAAGGGTTCTTC
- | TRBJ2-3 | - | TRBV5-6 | CASLGLITDTQYF | TGTGCCAGCCTGGGACTTATCACAGATACGCAGTATTTT
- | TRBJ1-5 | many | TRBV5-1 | CASSLEGQGQPQHF | TGCGCCAGCAGCTTGGAAGGGCAGGGTCAGCCCCAGCATTTT
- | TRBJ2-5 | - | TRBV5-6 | CASSFLYTPGYQYF | TGTGCCAGCAGCTTCCTATACACCCCCGGCTACCAGTACTTC
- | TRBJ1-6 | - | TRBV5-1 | CASSSAWGRDSPLHF | TGCGCCAGCAGCTCGGCGTGGGGCCGTGATTCACCCCTCCACTTT